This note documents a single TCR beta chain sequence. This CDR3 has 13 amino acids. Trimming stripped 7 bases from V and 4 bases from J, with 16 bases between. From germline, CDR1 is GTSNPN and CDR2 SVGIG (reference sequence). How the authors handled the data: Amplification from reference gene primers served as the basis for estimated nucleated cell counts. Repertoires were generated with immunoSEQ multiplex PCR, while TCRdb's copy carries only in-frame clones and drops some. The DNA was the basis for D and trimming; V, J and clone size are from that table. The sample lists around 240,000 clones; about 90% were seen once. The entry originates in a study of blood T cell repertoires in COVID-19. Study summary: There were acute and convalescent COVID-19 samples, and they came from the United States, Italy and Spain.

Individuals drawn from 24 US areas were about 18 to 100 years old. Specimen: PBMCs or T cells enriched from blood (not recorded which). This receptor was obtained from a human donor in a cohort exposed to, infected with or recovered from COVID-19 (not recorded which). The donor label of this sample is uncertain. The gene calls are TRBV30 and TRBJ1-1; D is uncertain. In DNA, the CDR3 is TGTGCCTTTTTTTGGGCCGGTTTCACTGAAGCTTTCTTT. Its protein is CAFFWAGFTEAFF.